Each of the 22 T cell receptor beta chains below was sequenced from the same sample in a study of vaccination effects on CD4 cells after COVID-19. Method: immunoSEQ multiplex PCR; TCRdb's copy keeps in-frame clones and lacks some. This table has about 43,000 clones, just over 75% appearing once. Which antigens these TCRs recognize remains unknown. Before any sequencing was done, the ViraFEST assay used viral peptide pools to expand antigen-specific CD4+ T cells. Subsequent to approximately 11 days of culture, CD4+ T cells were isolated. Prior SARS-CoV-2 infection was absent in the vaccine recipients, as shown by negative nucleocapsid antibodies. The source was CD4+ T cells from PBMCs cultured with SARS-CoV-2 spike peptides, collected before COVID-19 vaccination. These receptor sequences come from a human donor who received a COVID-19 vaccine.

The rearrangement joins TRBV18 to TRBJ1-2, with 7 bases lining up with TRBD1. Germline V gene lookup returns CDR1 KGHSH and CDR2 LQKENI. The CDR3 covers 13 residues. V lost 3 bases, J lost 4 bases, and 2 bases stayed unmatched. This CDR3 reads CASSPDRVYGYTF. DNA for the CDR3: TGTGCCAGCTCACCTGACAGGGTCTATGGCTACACCTTC.

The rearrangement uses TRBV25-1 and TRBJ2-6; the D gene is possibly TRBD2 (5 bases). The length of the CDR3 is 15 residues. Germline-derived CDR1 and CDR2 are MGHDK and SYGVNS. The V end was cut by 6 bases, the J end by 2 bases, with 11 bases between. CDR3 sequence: CASRYAGAGANVLTF. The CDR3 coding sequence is TGTGCCAGCAGATACGCCGGGGCTGGGGCCAACGTCCTGACTTTC.

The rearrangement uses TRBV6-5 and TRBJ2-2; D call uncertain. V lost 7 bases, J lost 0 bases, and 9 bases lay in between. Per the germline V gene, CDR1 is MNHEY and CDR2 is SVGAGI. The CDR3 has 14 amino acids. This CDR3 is CASIKRSNTGELFF. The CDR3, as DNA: TGTGCCAGCATTAAACGATCGAACACCGGGGAGCTGTTTTTT.

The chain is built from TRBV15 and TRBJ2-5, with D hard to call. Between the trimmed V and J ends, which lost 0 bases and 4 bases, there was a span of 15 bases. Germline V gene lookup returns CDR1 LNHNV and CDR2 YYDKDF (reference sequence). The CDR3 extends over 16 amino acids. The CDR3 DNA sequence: TGTGCCACCAGCAGAGAATTTAGAGCAGTCCCAGAGACCCAGTACTTC. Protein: CATSREFRAVPETQYF.

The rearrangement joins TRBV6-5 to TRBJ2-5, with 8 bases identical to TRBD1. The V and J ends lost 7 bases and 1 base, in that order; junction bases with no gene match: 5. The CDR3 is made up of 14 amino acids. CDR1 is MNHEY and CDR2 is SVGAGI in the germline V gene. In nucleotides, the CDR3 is TGTGCCAGCATTAAGGACAGGGCCCAAGAGACCCAGTACTTC. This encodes CASIKDRAQETQYF.

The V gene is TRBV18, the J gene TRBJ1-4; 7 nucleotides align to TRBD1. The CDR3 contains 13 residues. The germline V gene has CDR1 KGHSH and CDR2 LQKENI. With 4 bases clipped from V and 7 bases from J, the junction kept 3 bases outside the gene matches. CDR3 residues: CASSQGASEKLFF. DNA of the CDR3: TGTGCCAGCTCACAGGGGGCGAGTGAAAAACTGTTTTTT.

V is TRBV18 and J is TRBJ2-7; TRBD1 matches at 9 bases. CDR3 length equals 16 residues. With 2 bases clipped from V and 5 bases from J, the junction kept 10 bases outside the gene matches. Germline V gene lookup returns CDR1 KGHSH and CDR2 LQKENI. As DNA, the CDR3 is TGTGCCAGCTCACCAAATGTAAGGACAGGGGAACACGAGCAGTACGTC. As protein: CASSPNVRTGEHEQYV.

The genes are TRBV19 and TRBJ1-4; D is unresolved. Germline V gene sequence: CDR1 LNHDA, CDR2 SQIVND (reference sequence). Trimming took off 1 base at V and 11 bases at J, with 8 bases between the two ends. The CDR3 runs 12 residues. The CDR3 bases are TGTGCCAGTAGTATAGGAGGGCACAAACTGTTTTTT. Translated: CASSIGGHKLFF.

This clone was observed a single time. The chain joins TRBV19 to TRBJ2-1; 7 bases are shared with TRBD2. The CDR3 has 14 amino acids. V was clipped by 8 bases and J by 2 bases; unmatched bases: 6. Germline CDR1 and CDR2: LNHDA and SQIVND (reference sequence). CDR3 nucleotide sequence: TGTGCCAGTGGAGGGAGGGTTACCTACAATGAGCAGTTCTTC. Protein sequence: CASGGRVTYNEQFF.

In nucleotides, the CDR3 is TGTGCCAGCAGGACAGGGTTTGAAAAACTGTTTTTT. It specifies CASRTGFEKLFF. V gene TRBV12-3 or TRBV12-4 combines with J gene TRBJ1-4, with 7 bases that match TRBD1. The V and J ends lost 6 bases and 7 bases, in that order; junction bases with no gene match: 2. The CDR3 has 12 amino acids.

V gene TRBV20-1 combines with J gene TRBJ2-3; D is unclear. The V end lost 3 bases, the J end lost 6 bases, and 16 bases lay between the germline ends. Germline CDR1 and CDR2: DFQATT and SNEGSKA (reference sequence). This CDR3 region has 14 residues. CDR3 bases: TGCAGTGCTAGTTTCCTGGGGTCGAGCGATACGCAGTATTTT. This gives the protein CSASFLGSSDTQYF.

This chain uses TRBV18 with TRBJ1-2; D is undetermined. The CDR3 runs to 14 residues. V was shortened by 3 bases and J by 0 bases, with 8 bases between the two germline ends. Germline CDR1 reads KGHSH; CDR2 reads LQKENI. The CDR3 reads CASSPPVANYGYTF. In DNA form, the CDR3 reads TGTGCCAGCTCACCCCCCGTAGCTAACTATGGCTACACCTTC.

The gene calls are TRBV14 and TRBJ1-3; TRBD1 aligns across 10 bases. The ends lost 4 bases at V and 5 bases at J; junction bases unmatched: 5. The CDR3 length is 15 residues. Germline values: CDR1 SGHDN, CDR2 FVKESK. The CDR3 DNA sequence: TGTGCCAGCAGCCCTACGGGACAGGGGCGAAACACCATATATTTT. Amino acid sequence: CASSPTGQGRNTIYF.

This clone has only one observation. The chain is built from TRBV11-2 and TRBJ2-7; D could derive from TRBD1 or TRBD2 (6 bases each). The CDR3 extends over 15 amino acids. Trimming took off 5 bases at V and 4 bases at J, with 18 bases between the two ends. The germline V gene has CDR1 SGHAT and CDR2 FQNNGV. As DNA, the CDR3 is TGTGCCAGCAGCCCGAGAGGGGGGCAGGAGTACGAGCAGTACGTC. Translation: CASSPRGGQEYEQYV.

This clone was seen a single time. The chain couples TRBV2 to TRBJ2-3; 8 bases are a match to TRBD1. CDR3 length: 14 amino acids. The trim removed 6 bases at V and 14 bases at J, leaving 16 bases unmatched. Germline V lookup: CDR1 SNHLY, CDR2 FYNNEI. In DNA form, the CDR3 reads TGTGCCAGCAGGCCGGGACAGGCTAATCTCCCTCCGTATTTT. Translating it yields CASRPGQANLPPYF.

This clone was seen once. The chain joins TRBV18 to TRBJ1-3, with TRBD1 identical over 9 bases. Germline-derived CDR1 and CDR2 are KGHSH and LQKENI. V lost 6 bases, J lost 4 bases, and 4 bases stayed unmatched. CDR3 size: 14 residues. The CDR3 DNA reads TGTGCCAGCTCTCCCGGGACAGGGGGAAACACCATATATTTT. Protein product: CASSPGTGGNTIYF.

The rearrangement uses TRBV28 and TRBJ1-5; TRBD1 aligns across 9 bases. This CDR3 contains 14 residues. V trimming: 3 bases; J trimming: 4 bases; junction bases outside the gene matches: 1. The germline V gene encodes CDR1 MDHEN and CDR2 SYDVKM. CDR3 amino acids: CASSLGTGNQPQHF. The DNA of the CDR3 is TGTGCCAGCAGTTTGGGGACAGGGAATCAGCCCCAGCATTTT.

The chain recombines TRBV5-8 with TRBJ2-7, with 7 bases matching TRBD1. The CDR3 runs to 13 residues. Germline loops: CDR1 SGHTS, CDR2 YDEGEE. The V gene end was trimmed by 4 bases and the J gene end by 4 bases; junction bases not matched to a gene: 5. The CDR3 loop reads CASSKTGNYEQYV. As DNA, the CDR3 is TGTGCCAGCAGCAAGACAGGGAATTACGAGCAGTACGTC.

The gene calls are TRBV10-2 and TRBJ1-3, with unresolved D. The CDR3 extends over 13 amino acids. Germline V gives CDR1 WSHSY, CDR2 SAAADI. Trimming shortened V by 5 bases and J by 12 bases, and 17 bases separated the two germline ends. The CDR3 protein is CASSTDPGRNIYF. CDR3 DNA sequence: TGCGCCAGCAGTACCGACCCAGGCCGGAACATATATTTT.

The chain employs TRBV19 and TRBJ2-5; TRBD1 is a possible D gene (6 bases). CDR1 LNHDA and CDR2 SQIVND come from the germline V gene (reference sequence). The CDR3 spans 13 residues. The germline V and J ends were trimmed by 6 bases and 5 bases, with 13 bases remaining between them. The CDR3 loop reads CASRLGQRETQYF. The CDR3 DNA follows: TGTGCCAGTAGGCTTGGACAGAGGGAGACCCAGTACTTC. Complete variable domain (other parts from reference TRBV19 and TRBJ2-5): DGGITQSPKYLFRKEGQNVTLSCEQNLNHDAMYWYRQDPGQGLRLIYYSQIVNDFQKGDIAEGYSVSREKKESFPLTVTSAQKNPTAFYLCASRLGQRETQYFGPGTRLLVL.

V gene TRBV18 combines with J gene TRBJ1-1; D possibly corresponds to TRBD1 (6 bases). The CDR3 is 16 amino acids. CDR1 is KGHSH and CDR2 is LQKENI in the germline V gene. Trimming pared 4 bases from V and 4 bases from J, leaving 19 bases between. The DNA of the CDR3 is TGTGCCAGCTCACGCGTGGCCGGGGGCCGAGGCACTGAAGCTTTCTTT. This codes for CASSRVAGGRGTEAFF.

CDR3 coding DNA: TGTGCCAGCAGGTCGGGACAGATTCCTCCCAAGAACACTGAAGCTTTCTTT. Encoded protein: CASRSGQIPPKNTEAFF. The chain uses TRBV5-5 and TRBJ1-1; 7 positions match TRBD1. Germline-derived CDR1 and CDR2 are SGHKS and YYEKEE (reference sequence). Losses at the gene ends were 5 bases for V and 1 base for J; bases not matched to a gene: 14. The CDR3 runs to 17 residues.